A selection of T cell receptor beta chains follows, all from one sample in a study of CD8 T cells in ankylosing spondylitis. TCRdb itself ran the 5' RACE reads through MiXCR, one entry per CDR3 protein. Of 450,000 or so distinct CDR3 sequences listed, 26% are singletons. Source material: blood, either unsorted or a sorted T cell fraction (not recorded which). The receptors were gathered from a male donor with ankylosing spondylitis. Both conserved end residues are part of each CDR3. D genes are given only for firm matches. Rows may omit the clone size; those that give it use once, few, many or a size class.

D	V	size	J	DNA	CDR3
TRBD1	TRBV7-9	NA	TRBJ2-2	TGTGCCAGCACCCCAGGGGGTACGGACACCGGGGAGCTGTTTTTT	CASTPGGTDTGELFF
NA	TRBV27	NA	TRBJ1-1	TGTGCCAGCAGTTTATCGGGGTGGATAGGGGCGAGGTCTGAAGCTTTCTTT	CASSLSGWIGARSEAFF
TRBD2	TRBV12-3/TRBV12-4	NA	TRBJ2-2	TGTGCCAGCAGTTTGGGACTAGCGGGAGGCGGGAACACCGGGGAGCTGTTTTTT	CASSLGLAGGGNTGELFF
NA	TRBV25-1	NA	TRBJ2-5	TGTGCCAGCAGTGTTCGGGGGCAAGAGACCCAGTACTTC	CASSVRGQETQYF
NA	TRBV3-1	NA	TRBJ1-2	TGTGCCAGCAGCCACCTTACTAACTATGGCTACACCTTC	CASSHLTNYGYTF
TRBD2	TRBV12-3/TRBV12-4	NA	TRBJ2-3	TGTGCCAGCAGTTTGTCTAGCGGGAGAGGGTGGAACACAGATACGCAGTATTTT	CASSLSSGRGWNTDTQYF
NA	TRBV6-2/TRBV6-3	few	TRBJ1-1	TGTGCCAGCAGTATACAGAACACTGAAGCTTTCTTT	CASSIQNTEAFF
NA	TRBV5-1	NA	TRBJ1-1	TGCGCCAGCAGCTTAAGGGCAGACGACATGAACACTGAAGCTTTCTTT	CASSLRADDMNTEAFF
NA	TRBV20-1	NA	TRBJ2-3	TGCAGCGGCACTAAAGATACGCAGTATTTT	CSGTKDTQYF
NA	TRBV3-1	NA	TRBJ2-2	TGTGCCAGCAGCCAGTGGGGCAAAACGAACACCGGGGAGCTGTTTTTT	CASSQWGKTNTGELFF
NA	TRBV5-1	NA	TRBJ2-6	TGCGCCAGCAGCTTATCAGGGGACTCTGGGGCCAACGTCCTGACTTTC	CASSLSGDSGANVLTF
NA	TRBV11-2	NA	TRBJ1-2	TGTGCCAGCAGCTCAATACGGAGATATGGCTACACCTTC	CASSSIRRYGYTF
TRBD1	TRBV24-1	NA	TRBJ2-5	TGTGCCACCAGCCCCTCTGGACAGGGTCGGAGGGAGACCCAGTACTTC	CATSPSGQGRRETQYF
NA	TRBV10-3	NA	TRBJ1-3	TGTGCCATCACCCCGGACCCCGGGTCTGGAAACACCATATATTTT	CAITPDPGSGNTIYF
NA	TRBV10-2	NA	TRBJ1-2	TGCGCCAGCAGTGAGTCGTTCGGCTATGGCTACACCTTC	CASSESFGYGYTF
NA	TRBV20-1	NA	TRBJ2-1	TGCAGTGCTCCCCGTAGTTCCTACAATGAGCAGTTCTTC	CSAPRSSYNEQFF
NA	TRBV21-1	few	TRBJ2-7	TGTGCCAGCAGCCTCACGAGCGGCGGGACTGAATATTACGAGCAGTACTTC	CASSLTSGGTEYYEQYF
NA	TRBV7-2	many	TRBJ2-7	TGTGCCAGCAGCCCGCGGACAGAAAGCTACGAGCAGTACTTC	CASSPRTESYEQYF
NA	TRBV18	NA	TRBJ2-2	TGTGCCAGCTCACCGGACCTCGCGAACACCGGGGAGCTGTTTTTT	CASSPDLANTGELFF
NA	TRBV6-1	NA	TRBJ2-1	TGTGCCAGCAGCCGGGACGGTATTTCCTACAATGAGCAGTTCTTC	CASSRDGISYNEQFF
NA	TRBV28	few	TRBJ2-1	TGTGCCAGCAGTCGGTCCCGGGGACAATTTGAGCAGTTCTTC	CASSRSRGQFEQFF
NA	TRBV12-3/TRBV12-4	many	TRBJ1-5	TGTGCCAGCAGTTTTGGCAGGGAGGGTCGTCAGCCCCAGCATTTT	CASSFGREGRQPQHF
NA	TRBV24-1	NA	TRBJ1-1	TGTGCCACCAGCCATCCCGGGTCTAACACTGAAGCTTTCTTT	CATSHPGSNTEAFF
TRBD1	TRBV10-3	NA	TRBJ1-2	TGTGCCATCAGCTCAAAACCCCAGGGGGCCGACTATGGCTACACCTTC	CAISSKPQGADYGYTF
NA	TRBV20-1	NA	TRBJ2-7	TGCAGTGGGTCGCTACGCTACGAGCAGTACTTC	CSGSLRYEQYF
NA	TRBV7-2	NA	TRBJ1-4	TGTGCCAGCAGCTCACAGGGAGAGAAAGAAAAACTGTTTTTT	CASSSQGEKEKLFF
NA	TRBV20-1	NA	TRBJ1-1	TGCAGTGCTAGAAGGGACGCGGGCACTGAAGCTTTCTTT	CSARRDAGTEAFF
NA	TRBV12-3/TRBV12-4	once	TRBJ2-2	TGTGCCCTCACTTGGGCAGGCCACACCGGGGAGCTGTTTTTT	CALTWAGHTGELFF
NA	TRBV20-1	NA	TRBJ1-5	TGCAGTGCTAGAGGTGGGAGGGCAGGTCAGCCCCAGCATTTT	CSARGGRAGQPQHF
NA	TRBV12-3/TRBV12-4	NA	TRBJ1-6	TGTGCCAGCAGCCGTACAGGGACCCCCCGCTCACCCCTCCACTTT	CASSRTGTPRSPLHF
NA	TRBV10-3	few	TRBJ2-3	TGTGCCACGGAGGGCACAGATACGCAGTATTTT	CATEGTDTQYF
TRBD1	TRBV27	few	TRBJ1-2	TGTGCCAGCAGTTCCACCTGGACAGGCGCTAACTATGGCTACACCTTC	CASSSTWTGANYGYTF
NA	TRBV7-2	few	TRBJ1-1	TGTGCCAGCAGCTTAGAAGTGACAGAGAACACTGAAGCTTTCTTT	CASSLEVTENTEAFF
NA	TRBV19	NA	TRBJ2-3	TGTGCCAGTAGTAGGGGGATTACGACAGATACGCAGTATTTT	CASSRGITTDTQYF
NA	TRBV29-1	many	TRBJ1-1	TGCAGCGTTGCTCCCCGGGTGAACACTGAAGCTTTCTTT	CSVAPRVNTEAFF
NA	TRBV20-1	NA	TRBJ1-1	TGCAGTGCCTGGGACGGGAGTAGCACTGAAGCTTTCTTT	CSAWDGSSTEAFF
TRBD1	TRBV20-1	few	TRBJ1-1	TGCAGTGCTCGGGACAGGGGTCGCACTGAAGCTTTCTTT	CSARDRGRTEAFF